Below, 17 T cell receptor beta chains from the same sample are listed, as sequenced in a study of identifying expanded T cells in peripheral blood. Assay used: immunoSEQ multiplex PCR; TCRdb lists only in-frame clones, some missing. Here the sample spans some 77,000 clones, 88% being singletons. The sequencing sample was made of blood. Receptors originate from a person aged 18-70 years in good health.

V usage is TRBV15 and J usage is TRBJ2-2; D call uncertain. V shed 1 base and J shed 4 bases, with 1 base lying between them. Germline loops: CDR1 LNHNV, CDR2 YYDKDF (reference sequence). The CDR3 has 12 residues. CDR3 in DNA: TGTGCCACCAGCAGAGTCACCGGGGAGCTGTTTTTT. As protein: CATSRVTGELFF.

The rearrangement uses TRBV27 and TRBJ2-7, with 9 bases that match TRBD1. CDR3 length: 13 amino acids. CDR1 is MNHEY and CDR2 is SMNVEV in the germline V gene (reference sequence). The trim removed 6 bases at V and 7 bases at J, leaving 7 bases unmatched. The DNA of the CDR3 is TGTGCCAGCAGACAGGGGGCGACGAGGGAGCAGTACTTC. As protein: CASRQGATREQYF.

This sequence joins TRBV11-3 and TRBJ1-6; D is unclear. CDR3 length equals 13 residues. Germline lookup yields CDR1 SGHNT and CDR2 YENEEA. Deletions cut 8 bases from V and 8 bases from J, with 13 bases between. DNA of the CDR3: TGTGCCAGCGGATACGACGGGGATTCACCCCTCCACTTT. This codes for CASGYDGDSPLHF.

This rearrangement joins TRBV10-2 to TRBJ2-5; TRBD2 matches at 9 bases. V was pared by 4 bases and J by 3 bases, with 3 bases of the junction left unmatched. The CDR3 consists of 14 residues. The germline CDR1 and CDR2 sequences are WSHSY and SAAADI. The DNA of the CDR3 is TGCGCCAGCAGTGGATTAGCGGGGGAAGAGACCCAGTACTTC. Translated: CASSGLAGEETQYF.

The chain is built from TRBV28 and TRBJ1-2; D possibly corresponds to TRBD1 (5 bases). There are 13 residues in the CDR3. Germline loops: CDR1 MDHEN, CDR2 SYDVKM. V lost 3 bases, J lost 4 bases, and 9 bases lay in between. The CDR3 DNA follows: TGTGCCAGCAGTTTCGGACAATTCTATGGCTACACCTTC. Amino acid sequence: CASSFGQFYGYTF.

The genes are TRBV18 and TRBJ2-7; 12 bases are a match to TRBD1. Germline V gives CDR1 KGHSH, CDR2 LQKENI. The J segment lost 4 bases and the V segment lost 6 bases, leaving 10 bases of the junction unmatched. CDR3 size: 16 residues. CDR3 sequence (DNA): TGTGCCAGCTCGCGCTCGCGGGACAGGGGGCCTTACGAGCAGTACTTC. It specifies CASSRSRDRGPYEQYF. The full variable domain, with the rest looked up from reference TRBV18 and TRBJ2-7, is NAGVMQNPRHLVRRRGQEARLRCSPMKGHSHVYWYRQLPEEGLKFMVYLQKENIIDESGMPKERFSAEFPKEGPSILRIQQVVRGDSAAYFCASSRSRDRGPYEQYFGPGTRLTVT.

This rearrangement joins TRBV28 to TRBJ1-2, with D unresolved. Per germline, CDR1 MDHEN and CDR2 SYDVKM. The CDR3 is 11 residues long. Trimming left V 3 bases short and J 5 bases short, with 4 bases between. The CDR3 DNA reads as TGTGCCAGCAGTTTGGAATATGGCTACACCTTC. Translation: CASSLEYGYTF.

This clone was counted a few times. The rearrangement uses TRBV5-1 and TRBJ1-6; no reliable D call. V was trimmed by 0 bases and J by 4 bases, leaving 8 bases between them. This CDR3 is built from 15 residues. Per germline, CDR1 SGHRS and CDR2 YFSETQ. DNA for the CDR3: TGCGCCAGCAGCTTGGAGGGAGTATATAATTCACCCCTCCACTTT. It yields the protein CASSLEGVYNSPLHF.

CDR3 region: CASSQGRTFEAFF. As DNA, the CDR3 is TGTGCCAGCAGCCAAGGTCGGACCTTCGAAGCTTTCTTT. The V gene is TRBV4-2, the J gene TRBJ1-1; D gene unclear. This CDR3 contains 13 residues. The V and J ends lost 1 base and 8 bases respectively, with 11 bases between them. Germline CDR1 and CDR2: LGHNA and YNFKEQ.

The chain links TRBV5-4 to TRBJ2-7; D is uncertain. Germline-derived CDR1 and CDR2 are SGHNT and YYREEE (reference sequence). The CDR3 is 13 residues long. V was shortened by 0 bases and J by 4 bases, with 8 bases between the two germline ends. CDR3 amino acids: CASSLVPKYEQYF. The CDR3 nucleotides read TGTGCCAGCAGCTTGGTCCCCAAATACGAGCAGTACTTC.

This rearrangement joins TRBV7-8 to TRBJ2-7, with no clear D. CDR1 SGHVS and CDR2 FQNEAQ come from the germline V gene. The CDR3 extends over 14 amino acids. Trimming took off 8 bases at V and 4 bases at J, with 18 bases between the two ends. In nucleotides, the CDR3 is TGTGCCAGCTCCCTAGACTCCGTTATGTACGAGCAGTACTTC. Protein product: CASSLDSVMYEQYF.

The chain links TRBV7-2 to TRBJ2-3; 8 bases fit TRBD2. The trim removed 5 bases at V and 6 bases at J, leaving 7 bases unmatched. CDR1 is SGHTA and CDR2 is FQGNSA in the germline V gene. This CDR3 spans 14 amino acids. In DNA form, the CDR3 reads TGTGCCAGCAGCCCAGGACTAGCATCCGATACGCAGTATTTT. Its translation is CASSPGLASDTQYF.

The chain recombines TRBV5-5 with TRBJ1-1; D not resolved. The CDR3 is made up of 12 amino acids. The V and J ends lost 4 bases and 5 bases respectively, with 9 bases between them. Germline assignment: CDR1 SGHKS and CDR2 YYEKEE (reference sequence). The CDR3 DNA reads as TGTGCCAGCAGCCGACGGCTGACTGAAGCTTTCTTT. This gives the protein CASSRRLTEAFF.

Remarks on this clone: Within the sample, other DNA sequences also encode this same CDR3. This chain connects TRBV5-1 to TRBJ2-7, with D maybe TRBD2 (6 bases). The V end was cut by 5 bases, the J end by 5 bases, with 11 bases between. Germline assignment: CDR1 SGHRS and CDR2 YFSETQ. The CDR3 contains 12 residues. CDR3 nucleotides: TGCGCCAGCAGGGGGGGTGTCCACGAGCAGTACTTC. Its translation is CASRGGVHEQYF.

The chain is built from TRBV2 and TRBJ1-2; perhaps TRBD1 as D (6 bases). CDR1 and CDR2 (germline): SNHLY, FYNNEI. The CDR3 runs to 13 residues. V was shortened by 7 bases and J by 3 bases, with 12 bases between the two germline ends. The CDR3 loop reads CASNQEGDYGYTF. The DNA for the CDR3 is TGTGCCAGCAATCAGGAGGGGGACTATGGCTACACCTTC. The full variable domain, its missing parts supplied by reference TRBV2 and TRBJ1-2, is EPEVTQTPSHQVTQMGQEVILRCVPISNHLYFYWYRQILGQKVEFLVSFYNNEISEKSEIFDDQFSVERPDGSNFTLKIRSTKLEDSAMYFCASNQEGDYGYTFGSGTRLTVV.

This clone was seen once. This rearrangement joins TRBV10-3 to TRBJ2-3; D could derive from TRBD1 or TRBD2 (6 bases each). The CDR3 has 14 residues. Deletions cut 11 bases from V and 4 bases from J, with 19 bases between. The germline V gene encodes CDR1 ENHRY and CDR2 SYGVKD. As DNA, the CDR3 is TGTGCCTCCCTGGAGTCGGGGGCCGCAGATACGCAGTATTTT. It translates to CASLESGAADTQYF.

This sequence joins TRBV7-9 and TRBJ1-6; D is undetermined. Trimming took off 0 bases at V and 6 bases at J, with 3 bases between the two ends. The CDR3 spans 13 residues. CDR1 and CDR2 (germline): SEHNR, FQNEAQ (reference sequence). Written as DNA, the CDR3 is TGTGCCAGCAGCTTAGCGGGTAATTCACCCCTCCACTTT. This gives the protein CASSLAGNSPLHF.